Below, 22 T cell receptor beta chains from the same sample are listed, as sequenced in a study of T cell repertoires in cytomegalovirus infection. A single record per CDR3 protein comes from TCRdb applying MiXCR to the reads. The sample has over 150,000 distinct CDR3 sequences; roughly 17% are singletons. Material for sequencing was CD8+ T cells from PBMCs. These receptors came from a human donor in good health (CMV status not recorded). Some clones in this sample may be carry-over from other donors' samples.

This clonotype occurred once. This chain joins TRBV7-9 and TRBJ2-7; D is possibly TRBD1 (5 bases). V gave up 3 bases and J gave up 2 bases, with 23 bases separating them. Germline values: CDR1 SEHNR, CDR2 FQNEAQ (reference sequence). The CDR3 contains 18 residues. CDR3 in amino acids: CASSFPGIGAPGPYEQYF. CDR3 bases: TGTGCCAGCAGCTTCCCAGGTATTGGGGCTCCTGGGCCCTACGAGCAGTACTTC. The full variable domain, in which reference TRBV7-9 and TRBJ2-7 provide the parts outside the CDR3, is DTGVSQNPRHKITKRGQNVTFRCDPISEHNRLYWYRQTLGQGPEFLTYFQNEAQLEKSRLLSDRFSAERPKGSFSTLEIQRTEQGDSAMYLCASSFPGIGAPGPYEQYFGPGTRLTVT.

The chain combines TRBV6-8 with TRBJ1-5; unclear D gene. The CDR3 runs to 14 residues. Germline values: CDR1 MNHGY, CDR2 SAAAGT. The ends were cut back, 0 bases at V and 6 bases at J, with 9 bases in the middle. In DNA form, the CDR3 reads TGTGCCAGCAGTTACTCGACACGGGCTCAGCCCCAGCATTTT. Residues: CASSYSTRAQPQHF.

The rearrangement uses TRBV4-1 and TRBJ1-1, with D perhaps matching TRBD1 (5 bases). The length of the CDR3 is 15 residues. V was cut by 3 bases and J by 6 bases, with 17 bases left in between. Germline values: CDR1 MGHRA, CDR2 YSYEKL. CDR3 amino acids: CASSHALGTASEAFF. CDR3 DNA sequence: TGCGCCAGCAGCCATGCGCTTGGGACGGCATCTGAAGCTTTCTTT.

The DNA for the CDR3 is TGTGCCACCAGTGATTTGGAAACGGGGGTGAGCACAGATACGCAGTATTTT. It specifies CATSDLETGVSTDTQYF. The chain links TRBV24-1 to TRBJ2-3, with D tentatively TRBD2 (6 bases). V lost 0 bases to trimming and J lost 0 bases, with 12 bases between them. Per germline, CDR1 KGHDR and CDR2 SFDVKD. The CDR3 runs to 17 residues.

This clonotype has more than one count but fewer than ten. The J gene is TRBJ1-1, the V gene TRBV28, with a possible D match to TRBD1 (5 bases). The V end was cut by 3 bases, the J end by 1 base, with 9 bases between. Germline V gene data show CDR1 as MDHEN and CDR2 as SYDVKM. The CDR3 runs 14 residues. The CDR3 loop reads CASSLTVTNTEAFF. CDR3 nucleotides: TGTGCCAGCAGTTTGACAGTAACGAACACTGAAGCTTTCTTT.

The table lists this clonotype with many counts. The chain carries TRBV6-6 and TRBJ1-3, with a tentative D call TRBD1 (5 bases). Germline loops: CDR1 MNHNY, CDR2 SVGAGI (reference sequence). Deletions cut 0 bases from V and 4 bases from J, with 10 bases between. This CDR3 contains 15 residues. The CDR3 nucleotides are TGTGCCAGCAGTTACTCGGCAGGGTACGGAAACACCATATATTTT. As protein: CASSYSAGYGNTIYF.

The CDR3 region is CASSSKTGPVSATNEKLFF. In DNA form, the CDR3 reads TGTGCCAGCAGTTCGAAGACAGGGCCAGTTTCGGCAACTAATGAAAAACTGTTTTTT. The chain couples TRBV7-2 to TRBJ1-4; TRBD1 agrees at 7 bases. CDR1 is SGHTA, CDR2 FQGNSA, per germline. The CDR3 has 19 residues. Trimming at V came to 6 bases and at J to 0 bases, leaving 16 bases not matched to a gene.

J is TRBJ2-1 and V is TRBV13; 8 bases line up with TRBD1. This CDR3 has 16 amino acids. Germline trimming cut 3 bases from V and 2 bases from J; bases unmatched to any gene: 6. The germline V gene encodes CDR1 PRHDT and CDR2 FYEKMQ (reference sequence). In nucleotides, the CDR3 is TGTGCCAGCAGCTTCGGTGGACAGGGCCCCTACAATGAGCAGTTCTTC. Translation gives CASSFGGQGPYNEQFF.

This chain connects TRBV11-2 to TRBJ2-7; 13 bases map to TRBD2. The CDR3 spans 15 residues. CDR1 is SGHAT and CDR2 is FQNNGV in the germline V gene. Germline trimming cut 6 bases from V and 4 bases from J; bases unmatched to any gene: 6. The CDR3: CASSSGTSGVYEQYF. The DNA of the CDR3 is TGTGCCAGCAGTTCCGGGACTAGCGGGGTATACGAGCAGTACTTC.

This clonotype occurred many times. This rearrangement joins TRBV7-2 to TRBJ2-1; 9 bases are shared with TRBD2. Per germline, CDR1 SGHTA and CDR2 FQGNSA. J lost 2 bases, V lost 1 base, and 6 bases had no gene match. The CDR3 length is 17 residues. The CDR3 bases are TGTGCCAGCAGCTTAGGGGCCCCTAGCGGGACCTACAATGAGCAGTTCTTC. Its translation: CASSLGAPSGTYNEQFF.

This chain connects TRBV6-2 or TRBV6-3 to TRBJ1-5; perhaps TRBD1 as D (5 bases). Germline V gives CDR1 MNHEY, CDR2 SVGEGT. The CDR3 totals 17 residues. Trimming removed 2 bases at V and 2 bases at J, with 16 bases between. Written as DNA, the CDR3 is TGTGCCAGCAGTTACGGGACTGGTTGGGACGGCAATCAGCCCCAGCATTTT. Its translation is CASSYGTGWDGNQPQHF.

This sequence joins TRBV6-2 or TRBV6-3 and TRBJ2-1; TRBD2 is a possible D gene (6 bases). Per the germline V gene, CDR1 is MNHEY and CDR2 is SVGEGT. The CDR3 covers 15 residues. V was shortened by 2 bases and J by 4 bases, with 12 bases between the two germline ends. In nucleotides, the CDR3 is TGTGCCAGCAGTTACCGCGGGACCCTGTACAATGAGCAGTTCTTC. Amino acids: CASSYRGTLYNEQFF.

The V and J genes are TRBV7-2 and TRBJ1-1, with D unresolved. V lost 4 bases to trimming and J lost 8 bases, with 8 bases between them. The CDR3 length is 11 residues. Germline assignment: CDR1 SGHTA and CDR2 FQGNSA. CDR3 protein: CASSSSDEAFF. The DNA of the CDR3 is TGTGCCAGCAGCTCTTCGGACGAAGCTTTCTTT. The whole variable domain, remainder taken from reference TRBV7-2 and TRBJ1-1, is GAGVSQSPSNKVTEKGKDVELRCDPISGHTALYWYRQSLGQGLEFLIYFQGNSAPDKSGLPSDRFSAERTGGSVSTLTIQRTQQEDSAVYLCASSSSDEAFFGQGTRLTVV.

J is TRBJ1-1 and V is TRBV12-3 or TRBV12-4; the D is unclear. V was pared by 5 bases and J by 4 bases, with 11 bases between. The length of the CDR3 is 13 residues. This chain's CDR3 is CASSLAGVTEAFF. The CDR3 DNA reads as TGTGCCAGCAGTCTCGCCGGGGTCACTGAAGCTTTCTTT.

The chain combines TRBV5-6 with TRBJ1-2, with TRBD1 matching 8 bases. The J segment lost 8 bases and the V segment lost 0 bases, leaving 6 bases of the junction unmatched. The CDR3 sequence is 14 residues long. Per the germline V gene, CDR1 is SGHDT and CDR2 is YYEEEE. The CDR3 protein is CASSLAPGGGGYTF. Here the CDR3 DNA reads TGTGCCAGCAGCTTGGCCCCAGGGGGCGGAGGCTACACCTTC.

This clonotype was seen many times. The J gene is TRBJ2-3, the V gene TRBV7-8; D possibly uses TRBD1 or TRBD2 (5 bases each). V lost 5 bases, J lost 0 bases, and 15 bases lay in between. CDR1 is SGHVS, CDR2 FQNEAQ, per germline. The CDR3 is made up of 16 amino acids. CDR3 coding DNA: TGTGCCAGCAGCGAAGGGACGACAAGTAGCACAGATACGCAGTATTTT. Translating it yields CASSEGTTSSTDTQYF.

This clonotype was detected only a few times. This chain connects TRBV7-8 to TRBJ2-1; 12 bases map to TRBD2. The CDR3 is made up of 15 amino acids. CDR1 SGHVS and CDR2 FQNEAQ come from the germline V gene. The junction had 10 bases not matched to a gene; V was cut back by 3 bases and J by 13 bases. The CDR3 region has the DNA TGTGCCAGCAGCTTGCGGCTAGCGGGGGGGCCCCGTCAGTTCTTC. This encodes CASSLRLAGGPRQFF.

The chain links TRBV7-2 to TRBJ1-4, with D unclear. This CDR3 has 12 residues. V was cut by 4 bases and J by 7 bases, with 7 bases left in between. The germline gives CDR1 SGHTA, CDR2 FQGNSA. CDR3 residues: CASSYGPEKLFF. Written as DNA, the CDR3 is TGTGCCAGCAGCTATGGTCCTGAAAAACTGTTTTTT.

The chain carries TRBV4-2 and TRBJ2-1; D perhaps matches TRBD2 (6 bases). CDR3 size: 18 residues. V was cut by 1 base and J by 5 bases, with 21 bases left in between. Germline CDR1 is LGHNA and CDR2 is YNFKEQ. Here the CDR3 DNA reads TGTGCCAGCAGCCAAGCCCCGGGGGTTGCGGGGATACACAATGAGCAGTTCTTC. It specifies CASSQAPGVAGIHNEQFF.

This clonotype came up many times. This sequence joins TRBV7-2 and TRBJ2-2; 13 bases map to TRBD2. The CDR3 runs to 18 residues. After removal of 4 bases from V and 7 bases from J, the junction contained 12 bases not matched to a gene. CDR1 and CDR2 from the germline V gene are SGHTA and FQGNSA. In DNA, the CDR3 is TGTGCCAGCAGCTCGAGGACAGGACTAGCGGGGGTTGTCGGGGAGCTGTTTTTT. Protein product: CASSSRTGLAGVVGELFF.

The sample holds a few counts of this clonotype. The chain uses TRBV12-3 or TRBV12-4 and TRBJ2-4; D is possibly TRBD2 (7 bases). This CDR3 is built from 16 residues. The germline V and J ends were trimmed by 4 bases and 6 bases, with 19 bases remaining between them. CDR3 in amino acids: CASSSGGAGVGNIQYF. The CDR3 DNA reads TGTGCCAGCAGTTCTGGGGGGGCAGGGGTGGGAAACATTCAGTACTTC.

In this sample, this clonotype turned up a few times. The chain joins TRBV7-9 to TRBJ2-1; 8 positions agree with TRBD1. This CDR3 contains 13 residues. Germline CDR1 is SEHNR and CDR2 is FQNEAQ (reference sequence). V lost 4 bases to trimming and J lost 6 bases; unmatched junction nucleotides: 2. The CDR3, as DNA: TGTGCCAGCAGCTCGGGACAGGCCAATGAGCAGTTCTTC. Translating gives CASSSGQANEQFF.